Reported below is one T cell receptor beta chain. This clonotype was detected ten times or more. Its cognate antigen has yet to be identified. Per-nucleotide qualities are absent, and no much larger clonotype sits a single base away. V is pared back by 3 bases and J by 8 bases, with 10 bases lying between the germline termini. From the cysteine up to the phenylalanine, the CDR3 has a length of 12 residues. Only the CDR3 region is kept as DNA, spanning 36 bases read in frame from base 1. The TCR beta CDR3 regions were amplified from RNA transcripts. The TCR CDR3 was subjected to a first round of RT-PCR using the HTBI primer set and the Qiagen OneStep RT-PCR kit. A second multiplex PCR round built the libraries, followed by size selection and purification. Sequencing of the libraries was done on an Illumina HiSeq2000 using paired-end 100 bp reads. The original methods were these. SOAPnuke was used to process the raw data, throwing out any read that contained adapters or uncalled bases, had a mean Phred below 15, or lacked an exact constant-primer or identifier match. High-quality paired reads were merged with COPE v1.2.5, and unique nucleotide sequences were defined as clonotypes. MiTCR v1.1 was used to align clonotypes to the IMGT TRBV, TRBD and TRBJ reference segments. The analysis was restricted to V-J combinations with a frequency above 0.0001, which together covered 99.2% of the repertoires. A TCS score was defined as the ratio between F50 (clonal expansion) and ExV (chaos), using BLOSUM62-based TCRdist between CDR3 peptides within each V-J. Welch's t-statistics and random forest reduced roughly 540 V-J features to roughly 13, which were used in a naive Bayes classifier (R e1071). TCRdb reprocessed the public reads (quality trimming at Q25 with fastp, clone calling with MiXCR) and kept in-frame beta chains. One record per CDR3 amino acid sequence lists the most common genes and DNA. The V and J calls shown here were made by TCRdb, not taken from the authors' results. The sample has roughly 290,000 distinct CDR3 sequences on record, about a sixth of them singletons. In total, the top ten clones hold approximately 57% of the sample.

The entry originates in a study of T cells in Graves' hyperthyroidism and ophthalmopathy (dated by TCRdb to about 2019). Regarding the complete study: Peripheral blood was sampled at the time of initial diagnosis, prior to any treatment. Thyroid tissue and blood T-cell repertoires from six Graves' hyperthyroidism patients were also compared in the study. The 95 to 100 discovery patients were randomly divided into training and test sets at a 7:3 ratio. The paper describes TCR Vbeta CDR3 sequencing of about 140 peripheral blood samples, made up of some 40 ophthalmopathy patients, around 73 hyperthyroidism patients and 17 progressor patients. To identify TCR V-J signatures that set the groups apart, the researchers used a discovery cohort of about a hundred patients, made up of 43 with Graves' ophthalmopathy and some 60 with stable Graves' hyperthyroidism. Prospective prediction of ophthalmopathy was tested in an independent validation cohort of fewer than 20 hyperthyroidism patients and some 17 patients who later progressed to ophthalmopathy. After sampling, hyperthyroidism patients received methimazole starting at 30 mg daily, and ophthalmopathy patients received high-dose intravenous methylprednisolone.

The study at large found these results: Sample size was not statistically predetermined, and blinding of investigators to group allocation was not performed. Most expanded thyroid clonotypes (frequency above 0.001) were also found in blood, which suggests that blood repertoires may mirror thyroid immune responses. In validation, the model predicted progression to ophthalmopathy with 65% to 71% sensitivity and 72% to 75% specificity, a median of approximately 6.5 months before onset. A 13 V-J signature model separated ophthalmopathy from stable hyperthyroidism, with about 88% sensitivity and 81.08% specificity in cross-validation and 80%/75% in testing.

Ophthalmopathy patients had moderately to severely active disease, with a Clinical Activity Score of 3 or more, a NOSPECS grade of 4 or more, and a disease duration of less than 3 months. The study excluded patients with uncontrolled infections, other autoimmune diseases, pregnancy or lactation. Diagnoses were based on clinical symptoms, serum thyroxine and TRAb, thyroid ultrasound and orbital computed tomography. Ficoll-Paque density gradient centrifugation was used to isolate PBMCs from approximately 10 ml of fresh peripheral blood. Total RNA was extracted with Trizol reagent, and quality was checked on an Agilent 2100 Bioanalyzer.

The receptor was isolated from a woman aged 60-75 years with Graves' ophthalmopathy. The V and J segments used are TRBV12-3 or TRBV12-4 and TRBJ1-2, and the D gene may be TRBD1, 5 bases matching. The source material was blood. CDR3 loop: CASSLSGAGYTF. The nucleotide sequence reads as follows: TGTGCCAGCAGTTTGAGCGGGGCCGGCTACACCTTC.